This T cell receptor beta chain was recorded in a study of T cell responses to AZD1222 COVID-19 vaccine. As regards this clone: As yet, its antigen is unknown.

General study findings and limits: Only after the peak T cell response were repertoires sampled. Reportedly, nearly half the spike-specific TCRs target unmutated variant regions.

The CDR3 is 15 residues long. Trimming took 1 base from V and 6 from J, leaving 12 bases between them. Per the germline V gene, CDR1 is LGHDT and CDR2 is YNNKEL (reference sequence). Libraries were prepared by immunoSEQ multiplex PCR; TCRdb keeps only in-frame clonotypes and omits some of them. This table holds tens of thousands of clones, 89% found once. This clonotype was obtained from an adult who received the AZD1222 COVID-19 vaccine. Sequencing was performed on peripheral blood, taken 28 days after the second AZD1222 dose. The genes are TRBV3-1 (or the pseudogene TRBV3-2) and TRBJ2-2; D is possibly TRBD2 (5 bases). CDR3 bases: TGTGCCAGCAGCCAAGGGGCTAGCCGGTCCGGGGAGCTGTTTTTT. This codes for CASSQGASRSGELFF.